A single sample is the source of the 6 T cell receptor beta chains below, sequenced in a study of CD8+ T cells in alopecia areata. As the sequencing template, cDNA was produced by extracting RNA and reverse transcribing it. Libraries were prepared by immunoSEQ multiplex PCR; TCRdb keeps only in-frame clonotypes and omits some of them. The data contain some 150,000 clones, about two thirds of them singletons. The sample was CD8+ T cells sorted from blood. The receptors here all came from a human donor in good health.

CDR3 coding DNA: TGTGCCAGCAGCTTCAAGGGAGGGCTCGGGGTCCCTGAAGCTTTCTTT. Amino acid sequence: CASSFKGGLGVPEAFF. The chain has TRBV11-2 and TRBJ1-1; D is unclear. This CDR3 has 16 amino acids. V was cut by 3 bases and J by 6 bases, with 20 bases left in between. Per the germline V gene, CDR1 is SGHAT and CDR2 is FQNNGV.

The chain joins TRBV27 to TRBJ2-5; no firm D call. Germline CDR1 reads MNHEY; CDR2 reads SMNVEV (reference sequence). The CDR3 length is 16 residues. Trimming removed 8 bases at V and 0 bases at J, with 19 bases between. The CDR3 here is CASGVSSRLYQETQYF. The CDR3 region has the DNA TGTGCCAGCGGGGTTAGTAGCCGTTTGTACCAAGAGACCCAGTACTTC.

The V gene is TRBV30, the J gene TRBJ1-1; tentatively, D is TRBD1 (5 bases). Germline-derived CDR1 and CDR2 are GTSNPN and SVGIG (reference sequence). The CDR3 runs to 15 residues. Deletions cut 4 bases from V and 1 base from J, with 16 bases between. The CDR3 nucleotides read TGTGCCTGGATGAGGTGGAGGGGTCAGAACACTGAAGCTTTCTTT. Translation gives CAWMRWRGQNTEAFF.

This clone was detected only a few times. CDR3 sequence: CASSPTGQGYEQYF. The CDR3 DNA follows: TGTGCCAGCAGCCCCACGGGACAGGGCTACGAGCAGTACTTC. V and J are TRBV11-2 and TRBJ2-7; 9 bases match TRBD1. There are 14 residues in the CDR3. Losses at the gene ends were 5 bases for V and 3 bases for J; bases not matched to a gene: 5. Germline V lookup: CDR1 SGHAT, CDR2 FQNNGV.

The chain employs TRBV25-1 and TRBJ2-7; D is uncertain. CDR1 MGHDK and CDR2 SYGVNS come from the germline V gene. Trimming left V 0 bases short and J 3 bases short, with 3 bases between. The CDR3 extends over 12 amino acids. The CDR3 reads CASSEYHYEQYF. The CDR3 DNA is TGTGCCAGCAGTGAATATCACTACGAGCAGTACTTC.

This chain joins TRBV30 and TRBJ2-7, with D possibly being TRBD1 (5 bases). The CDR3 runs to 13 residues. V shed 0 bases and J shed 2 bases, with 8 bases lying between them. Germline CDR1 and CDR2: GTSNPN and SVGIG (reference sequence). The CDR3 DNA reads TGTGCCTGGAGTGTCTCAGGGACCTACGAGCAGTACTTC. It codes for CAWSVSGTYEQYF. The full variable domain, rest sourced from reference TRBV30 and TRBJ2-7, is SQTIHQWPATLVQPVGSPLSLECTVEGTSNPNLYWYRQAAGRGLQLLFYSVGIGQISSEVPQNLSASRPQDRQFILSSKKLLLSDSGFYLCAWSVSGTYEQYFGPGTRLTVT.